Here is one TCR beta chain with its context. Its antigen is currently unknown. Here the CDR3 omits its conserved ending phenylalanine or tryptophan, so a read error is the likely source. The sample belongs to a study of breast tumors, draining lymph nodes, adjacent tissues. TCRdb processed the multiplex PCR reads anew with MiXCR; each CDR3 protein has one entry. Among 20,000 to 25,000 distinct CDR3 sequences listed, about 24% were seen once. Points from the study as a whole: Most tumor T cells seemingly derive from lymph node, then expand in tumor. Luminal-like breast cancer showed significantly greater tumor-nontumor repertoire similarity than basal-like breast cancer did. Compared with lymph nodes, tumors were less diverse; compared with nontumor tissue, more.

The clonotype originates from a female donor with breast cancer. Some clones in this sample may be carry-over from other donors' samples. The sequencing sample was made of breast tumor tissue.

The CDR3, as DNA: TGCGCCAGCAGCGAGCGGGGGAGCACAGATACGCAGTATTCT. It translates to CASSERGSTDTQYS. The V and J genes are TRBV10-2 and TRBJ2-3; the match to TRBD2 covers 8 bases. V gave up 6 bases and J gave up 0 bases; unmatched junction bases: 2. This CDR3 spans 14 amino acids. CDR1 is WSHSY, CDR2 SAAADI, per germline.